These 6 T cell receptor beta chains share one sample of origin, sequenced in a study of Ad26.COV2.S vaccination and SARS-CoV-2 variants. Generated by immunoSEQ multiplex PCR, the TCRdb table keeps only in-frame clones and is missing some. The repertoire holds a few hundred thousand clones, with more than 75% as singletons. Indicated treatment: some 20 received Ad26.COV2.S at low or high dose, single or two shots; a few received placebo; per-sample allocation not given. It was on day 63 after the first vaccine or placebo injection that samples were taken. Specimen: peripheral blood, collected in a trial of Ad26.COV2.S vaccine versus placebo. The receptors derive from a person between 18 and 60 years old who received the Ad26.COV2.S COVID-19 vaccine or a placebo.

This chain joins TRBV7-2 and TRBJ2-1; the D gene is possibly TRBD1 (5 bases). The CDR3 runs 15 residues. Trimming took off 5 bases at V and 4 bases at J, with 15 bases between the two ends. Germline assignment: CDR1 SGHTA and CDR2 FQGNSA. The CDR3 loop reads CASSRDKGRYNEQFF. DNA for the CDR3: TGTGCCAGCAGCAGAGATAAGGGGCGGTACAATGAGCAGTTCTTC.

Notes on this clone: At one end the junction does not follow the germline gene, possibly because of a read error. This chain links TRBV7-7 with TRBJ2-1; TRBD2 matches at 8 bases. Per germline, CDR1 SSHAT and CDR2 FNYEAQ (reference sequence). The CDR3 totals 15 residues. In DNA, the CDR3 is TGTGCTAGCAGCGTGAGGGGCGGGGGGATTAATGAGCAGTTCTTC. The encoded protein is CASSVRGGGINEQFF.

The chain is built from TRBV3-1 (or the pseudogene TRBV3-2) and TRBJ1-3; perhaps TRBD1 as D (6 bases). The ends were cut back, 4 bases at V and 3 bases at J, with 13 bases in the middle. There are 15 residues in the CDR3. Germline V gene sequence: CDR1 LGHDT, CDR2 YNNKEL (reference sequence). The DNA for the CDR3 is TGTGCCAGCAGCCTCCCACCAGGGGATGGAAACACCATATATTTT. Translated, it gives CASSLPPGDGNTIYF.

The chain combines TRBV30 with TRBJ2-5, with D maybe TRBD1 (6 bases). Germline CDR1 reads GTSNPN; CDR2 reads SVGIG (reference sequence). The CDR3 contains 15 residues. The germline V and J ends were trimmed by 0 bases and 4 bases, with 15 bases remaining between them. The CDR3 reads CAWSVPTQGRETQYF. Here the CDR3 DNA reads TGTGCCTGGAGTGTACCCACGCAGGGGCGAGAGACCCAGTACTTC.

The J gene is TRBJ2-7, the V gene TRBV5-6; 11 bases are a match to TRBD1. The trim removed 5 bases at V and 5 bases at J, leaving 9 bases unmatched. The CDR3 is 15 amino acids. Germline CDR1 reads SGHDT; CDR2 reads YYEEEE. The CDR3 nucleotides are TGTGCCAGCAGTCGCTGGGACAGGGGGTCCCACGAGCAGTACTTC. It is translated as CASSRWDRGSHEQYF.

This clone has only a few counts. The gene calls are TRBV6-5 and TRBJ1-1; 7 bases agree with TRBD1. Germline V gene lookup returns CDR1 MNHEY and CDR2 SVGAGI. CDR3 length: 15 amino acids. With V trimmed by 4 bases and J by 5 bases, 10 bases remained unmatched. CDR3 nucleotides: TGTGCCAGCAGTTCCCTAACCGACAGGGTAACTGAAGCTTTCTTT. Residues: CASSSLTDRVTEAFF.